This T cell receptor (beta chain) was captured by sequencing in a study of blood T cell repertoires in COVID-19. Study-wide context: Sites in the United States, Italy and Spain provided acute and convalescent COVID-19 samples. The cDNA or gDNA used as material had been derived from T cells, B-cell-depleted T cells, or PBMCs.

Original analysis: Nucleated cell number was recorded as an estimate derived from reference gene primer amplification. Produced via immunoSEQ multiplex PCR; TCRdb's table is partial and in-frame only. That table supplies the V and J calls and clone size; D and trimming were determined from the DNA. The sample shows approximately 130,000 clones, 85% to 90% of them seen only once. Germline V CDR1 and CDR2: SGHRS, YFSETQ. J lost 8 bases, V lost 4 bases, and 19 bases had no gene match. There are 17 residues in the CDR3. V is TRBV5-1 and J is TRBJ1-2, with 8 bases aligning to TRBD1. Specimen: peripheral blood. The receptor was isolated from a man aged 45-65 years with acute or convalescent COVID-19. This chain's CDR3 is CASSPRQNGQGTRGYTF. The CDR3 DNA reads TGCGCCAGCAGCCCACGACAGAACGGACAGGGAACGAGGGGCTACACCTTC.